This T cell receptor (beta chain) was recorded in a study of post-analysis software for immune sequencing data. Overall study context: Disease courses included relapsing-remitting, secondary progressive and progressive-relapsing multiple sclerosis.

Remarks on this clonotype: Its antigen is as yet unknown.

The CDR3 runs to 17 residues. Study-level results: F-measure co-clustering was strong for batch-matched samples. Patients with multiple sclerosis recorded significantly lower normalized Chao1 diversity than controls, the study found. Controls had lower frequencies than patients of 4 or 5 TRBV segments, which included TRBV5-6, TRBV5-1 and TRBV20-1.

Every TCR beta cDNA library bore unique molecular identifiers. Once about 0.9 to 11 million T cells were used, roughly 500,000 cDNA molecules resulted. MiXCR was run by TCRdb on the PCR reads, yielding one entry per CDR3 protein. The sample consists of about 540,000 distinct CDR3 sequences, 34% of them appearing once. The receptor was isolated from a girl aged 2 to 17 with multiple sclerosis. This chain connects TRBV21-1 to TRBJ2-7; the table assigns TRBD1, which was not confirmed against the DNA. TRBV21-1 is noted as a pseudogene. The specimen sequenced was blood. The CDR3 spells CASSHAEGQGISYEQYF. The CDR3 region has the DNA TGTGCCAGCAGTCATGCCGAGGGACAGGGGATATCCTACGAGCAGTACTTC.